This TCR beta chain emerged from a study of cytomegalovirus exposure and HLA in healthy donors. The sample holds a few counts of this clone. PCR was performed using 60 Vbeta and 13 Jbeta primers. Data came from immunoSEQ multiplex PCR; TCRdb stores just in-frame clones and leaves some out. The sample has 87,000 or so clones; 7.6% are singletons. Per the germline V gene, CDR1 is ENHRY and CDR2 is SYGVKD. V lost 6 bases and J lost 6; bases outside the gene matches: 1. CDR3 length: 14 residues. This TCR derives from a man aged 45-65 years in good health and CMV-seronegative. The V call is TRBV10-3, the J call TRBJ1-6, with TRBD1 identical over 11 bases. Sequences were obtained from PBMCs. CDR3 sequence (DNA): TGTGCCATCAGGGGACAGGGGGTTAATTCACCCCTCCACTTT. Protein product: CAIRGQGVNSPLHF.